The rows below give T cell receptor beta chains drawn from one sample of a study of T cell repertoires in cytomegalovirus infection. Their recognized antigens are unknown. TCRdb itself ran the reads through MiXCR, one entry per CDR3 protein. This table has about a million distinct CDR3 sequences, less than 35% appearing once. This sample comprised cultured CD8+ T cells from PBMCs, obtained from culture after CMV antigen stimulation. The source of these receptors is a human donor in good health (CMV status not recorded). Some clones in this sample may be carry-over from other donors' samples. Both conserved end residues are part of each CDR3. The D gene is left open where the match is weak. Some rows have no size entry. The others give once, few or many, or a class for an expanded clone.

TRBJ2-2	NA	NA	15	TRBV12-3/TRBV12-4	TGTGCCAGCACCACTAGCTCCGGGGGAGGCGGGGAGCTGTTTTTT	CASTTSSGGGGELFF
TRBJ1-1	few	NA	14	TRBV27	TGTGCCAGCAGTTTACATGCCGGCTACACTGAAGCTTTCTTT	CASSLHAGYTEAFF
TRBJ1-1	NA	NA	13	TRBV19	TGTGCCAGTAGTATTATTCCCTTTACTGAAGCTTTCTTT	CASSIIPFTEAFF
TRBJ1-5	few	TRBD1	14	TRBV7-2	TGTGCCAGCAGCCTGGACAGGATCGATCAGCCCCAGCATTTT	CASSLDRIDQPQHF
TRBJ2-1	few	NA	14	TRBV6-2/TRBV6-3	TGTGCCAGCAGTACAACCGGGACACCCAATGAGCAGTTCTTC	CASSTTGTPNEQFF
TRBJ2-1	few	NA	15	TRBV11-2	TGTGCCAGCAGCTTAGGAGTAGCGCCGTACAATGAGCAGTTCTTC	CASSLGVAPYNEQFF
TRBJ2-4	many	TRBD2	17	TRBV12-3/TRBV12-4	TGTGCCAGCAGTCTTAGACTAGCGGGTTTAGCCAAAAACATTCAGTACTTC	CASSLRLAGLAKNIQYF
TRBJ2-7	few	NA	13	TRBV20-1	TGCAGTGCTAGAGAAAGGACCCACTACGAGCAGTACTTC	CSARERTHYEQYF
TRBJ2-7	NA	TRBD2	17	TRBV7-9	TGTGCCAGCAGCTTAGGTATGGCGGGGGAAAGCTCCTACGAGCAGTACTTC	CASSLGMAGESSYEQYF
TRBJ2-7	NA	NA	14	TRBV5-6	TGTGCCAGCAATCTCGCGACAGAACTCTACGAGCAGTACTTC	CASNLATELYEQYF
TRBJ1-1	few	NA	14	TRBV6-2/TRBV6-3	TGTGCCAGCAGGCCCCGGGACCGTCGCACTGAAGCTTTCTTT	CASRPRDRRTEAFF
TRBJ2-2	NA	NA	14	TRBV5-4	TGTGCCAGCAGCTTGGAGGAAAGCACCGGGGAGCTGTTTTTT	CASSLEESTGELFF
TRBJ2-1	NA	TRBD1	15	TRBV11-3	TGTGCCAGCAGCTTAGTCCCGGCAGGGGGCAATGAGCAGTTCTTC	CASSLVPAGGNEQFF
TRBJ2-3	NA	NA	12	TRBV15	TGTGCCACCAGGCGGGGAGAAGATACGCAGTATTTT	CATRRGEDTQYF
TRBJ2-5	NA	NA	15	TRBV29-1	TGCAGCGTTGAAGATCGGCGGGGCCCGGGGGAGACCCAGTACTTC	CSVEDRRGPGETQYF
TRBJ2-3	NA	NA	17	TRBV5-1	TGCGCCAGTAGCTTGGAGGCAGGCTTGTATGTCACAGATACGCAGTATTTT	CASSLEAGLYVTDTQYF
TRBJ1-1	NA	TRBD1	17	TRBV7-2	TGTGCCAGCAGCCCCAACCGGGACAGGATGGAGAACACTGAAGCTTTCTTT	CASSPNRDRMENTEAFF
TRBJ2-1	few	NA	14	TRBV19	TGTGCCAGTAGCGAGCGGAGCTCCTACAATGAGCAGTTCTTC	CASSERSSYNEQFF
TRBJ1-5	NA	NA	15	TRBV27	TGTGCCAGCAGTTTAAGGTGGGGGGGCAATCAGCCCCAGCATTTT	CASSLRWGGNQPQHF
TRBJ2-1	few	NA	16	TRBV18	TGTGCCAGCTCACCACAAGGGTCGGGCGCCTACAATGAGCAGTTCTTC	CASSPQGSGAYNEQFF
TRBJ1-4	few	NA	13	TRBV27	TGTGCCAGCAGTTTAGGGTGGGGTGAAAAACTGTTTTTT	CASSLGWGEKLFF
TRBJ2-3	few	NA	15	TRBV29-1	TGCAGCGTTGAAGATAACGAATTCGCGACAGATACGCAGTATTTT	CSVEDNEFATDTQYF
TRBJ2-1	NA	NA	14	TRBV7-9	TGTGCCAGCAGCTTAGCGCACAAGGGAAATGAGCAGTTCTTC	CASSLAHKGNEQFF
TRBJ2-7	many	NA	13	TRBV7-9	TGTGCCAGCAGCTTAGTAGGATACTACGAGCAGTACTTC	CASSLVGYYEQYF
TRBJ2-7	NA	NA	12	TRBV7-9	TGTGCCAGCAGTCGAGTAATTTACGAGCAGTACTTC	CASSRVIYEQYF
TRBJ2-1	NA	TRBD1	13	TRBV4-1	TGCGCCAGCAGCCAAGGCCCGACAGGGGAACAGTTCTTC	CASSQGPTGEQFF
TRBJ1-1	NA	NA	13	TRBV20-1	TGCAGTGCTAGAGAGGTGGTCCACACTGAAGCTTTCTTT	CSAREVVHTEAFF
TRBJ2-2	NA	NA	15	TRBV7-3	TGTGCCAGCAGCTTAGAGACAGTTGACACCGGGGAGCTGTTTTTT	CASSLETVDTGELFF
TRBJ2-7	NA	NA	12	TRBV12-3/TRBV12-4	TGTGCCAGCAGTTTTGCGGTCTACGAGCAGTACTTC	CASSFAVYEQYF
TRBJ1-2	NA	TRBD1	14	TRBV5-4	TGTGCCAGCAGAACGGACAGGGCGCCCTATGGCTACACCTTC	CASRTDRAPYGYTF
TRBJ2-5	NA	TRBD1	16	TRBV28	TGTGCCAGCAGTTACCCGGGACAGGGAAGACAAGAGATCCAGTACTTC	CASSYPGQGRQEIQYF
TRBJ1-2	NA	TRBD1	21	TRBV20-1	TGCAGTGCTTCCTACCCGGACAGGGGGCTTGAAGAACTTTACCTTAACTATGGCTACACCTTC	CSASYPDRGLEELYLNYGYTF
TRBJ2-2	NA	NA	17	TRBV3-1	TGTGCCAGCAGCCAAGGAAGAACTCCTAACAGGGCCGGGGAGCTGTTTTTT	CASSQGRTPNRAGELFF
TRBJ2-3	few	NA	17	TRBV10-2	TGCGCCAGCAGTGTCTACACCGGGGGAGAGTACACAGATACGCAGTATTTT	CASSVYTGGEYTDTQYF
TRBJ2-1	few	TRBD2	15	TRBV7-6	TGTGCCAGCAGCCGGACTAGCGGGGCGTCGACTGAGCAGTTCTTC	CASSRTSGASTEQFF
TRBJ2-7	few	NA	12	TRBV27	TGTGCCAGCTCGGGCGGCAGGTACGAGCAGTACTTC	CASSGGRYEQYF